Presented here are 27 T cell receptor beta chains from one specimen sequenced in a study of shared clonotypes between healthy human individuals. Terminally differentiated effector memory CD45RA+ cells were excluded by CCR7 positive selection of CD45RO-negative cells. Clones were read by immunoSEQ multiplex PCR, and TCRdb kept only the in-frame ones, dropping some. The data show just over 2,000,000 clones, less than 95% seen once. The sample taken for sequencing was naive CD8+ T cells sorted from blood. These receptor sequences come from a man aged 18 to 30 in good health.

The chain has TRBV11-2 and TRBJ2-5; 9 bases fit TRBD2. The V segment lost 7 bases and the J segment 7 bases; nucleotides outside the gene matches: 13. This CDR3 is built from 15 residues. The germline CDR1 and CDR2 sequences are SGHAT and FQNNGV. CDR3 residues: CASIKSVAGEGTQYF. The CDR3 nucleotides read TGTGCCAGCATCAAAAGCGTAGCGGGAGAAGGGACCCAGTACTTC.

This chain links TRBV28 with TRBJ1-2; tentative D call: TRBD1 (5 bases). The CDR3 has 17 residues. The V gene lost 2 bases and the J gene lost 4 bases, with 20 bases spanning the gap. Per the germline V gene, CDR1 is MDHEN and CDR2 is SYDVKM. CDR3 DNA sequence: TGTGCCAGCAGTTTACCTCTGGGCCTCCAGGGTAGCTATGGCTACACCTTC. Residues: CASSLPLGLQGSYGYTF.

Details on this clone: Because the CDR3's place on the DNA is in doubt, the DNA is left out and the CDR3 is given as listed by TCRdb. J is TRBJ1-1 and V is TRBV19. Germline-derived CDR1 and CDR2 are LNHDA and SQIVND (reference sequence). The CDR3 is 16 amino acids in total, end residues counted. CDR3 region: CASSSFGAGGRTEAFF.

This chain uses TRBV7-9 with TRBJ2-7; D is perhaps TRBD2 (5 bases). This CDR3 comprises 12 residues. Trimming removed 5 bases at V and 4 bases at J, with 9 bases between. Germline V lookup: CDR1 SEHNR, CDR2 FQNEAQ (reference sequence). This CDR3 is CASSRLPYEQYF. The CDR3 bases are TGTGCCAGCAGCCGACTACCTTACGAGCAGTACTTC.

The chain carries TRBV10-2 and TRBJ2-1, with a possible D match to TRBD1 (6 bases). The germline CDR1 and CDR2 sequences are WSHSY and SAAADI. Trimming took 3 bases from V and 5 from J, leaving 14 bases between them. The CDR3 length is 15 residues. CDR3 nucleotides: TGCGCCAGCAGTGAAGTCAGGGGTAGGAACAATGAGCAGTTCTTC. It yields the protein CASSEVRGRNNEQFF.

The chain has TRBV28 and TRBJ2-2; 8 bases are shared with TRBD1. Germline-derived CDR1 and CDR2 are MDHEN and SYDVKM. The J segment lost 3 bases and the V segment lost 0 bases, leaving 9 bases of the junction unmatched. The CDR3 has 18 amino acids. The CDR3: CASSLWPGQVGDTGELFF. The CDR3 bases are TGTGCCAGCAGTTTATGGCCGGGACAGGTCGGTGACACCGGGGAGCTGTTTTTT.

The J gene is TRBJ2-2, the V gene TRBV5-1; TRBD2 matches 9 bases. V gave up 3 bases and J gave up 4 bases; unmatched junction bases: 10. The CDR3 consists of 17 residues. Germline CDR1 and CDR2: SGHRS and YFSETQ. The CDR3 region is CASSSPKREAATGELFF. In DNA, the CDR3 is TGCGCCAGCAGCTCACCTAAGCGGGAGGCGGCCACCGGGGAGCTGTTTTTT.

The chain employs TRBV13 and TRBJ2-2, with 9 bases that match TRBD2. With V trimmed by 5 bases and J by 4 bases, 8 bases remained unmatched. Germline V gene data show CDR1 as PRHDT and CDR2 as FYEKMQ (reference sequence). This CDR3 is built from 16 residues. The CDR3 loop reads CASSPEGSGSTGELFF. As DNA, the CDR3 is TGTGCCAGCAGCCCAGAGGGTAGCGGGAGCACCGGGGAGCTGTTTTTT.

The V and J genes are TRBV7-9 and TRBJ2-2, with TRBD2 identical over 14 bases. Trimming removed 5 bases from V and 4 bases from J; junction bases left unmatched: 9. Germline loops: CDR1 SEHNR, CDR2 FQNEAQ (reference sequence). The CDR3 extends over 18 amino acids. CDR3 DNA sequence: TGTGCCAGCAGCGAACGGACTAGCGGGGGGTCCCTCACCGGGGAGCTGTTTTTT. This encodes CASSERTSGGSLTGELFF.

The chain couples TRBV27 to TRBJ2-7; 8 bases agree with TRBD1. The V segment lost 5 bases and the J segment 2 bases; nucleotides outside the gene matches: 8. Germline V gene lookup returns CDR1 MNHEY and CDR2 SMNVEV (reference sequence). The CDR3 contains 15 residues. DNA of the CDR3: TGTGCCAGCAGTCCCGACAGGGGAACGCCCTACGAGCAGTACTTC. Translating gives CASSPDRGTPYEQYF.

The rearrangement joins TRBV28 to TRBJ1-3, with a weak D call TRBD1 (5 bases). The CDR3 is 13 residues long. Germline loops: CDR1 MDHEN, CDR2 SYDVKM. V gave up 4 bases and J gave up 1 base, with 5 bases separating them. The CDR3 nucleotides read TGTGCCAGCAGTTCAGGGTCTGGAAACACCATATATTTT. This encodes CASSSGSGNTIYF.

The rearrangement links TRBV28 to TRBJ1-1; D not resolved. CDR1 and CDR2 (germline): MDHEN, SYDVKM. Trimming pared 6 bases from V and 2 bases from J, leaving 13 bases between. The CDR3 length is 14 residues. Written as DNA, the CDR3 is TGTGCCAGCAGCTGGGCCGTTGATAACACTGAAGCTTTCTTT. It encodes CASSWAVDNTEAFF.

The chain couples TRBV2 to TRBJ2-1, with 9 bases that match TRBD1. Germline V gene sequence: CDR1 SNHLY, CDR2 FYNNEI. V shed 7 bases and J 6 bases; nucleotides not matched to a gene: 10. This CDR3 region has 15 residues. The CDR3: CASIPGQGDGNEQFF. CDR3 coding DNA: TGTGCCAGCATCCCGGGACAGGGAGATGGCAATGAGCAGTTCTTC.

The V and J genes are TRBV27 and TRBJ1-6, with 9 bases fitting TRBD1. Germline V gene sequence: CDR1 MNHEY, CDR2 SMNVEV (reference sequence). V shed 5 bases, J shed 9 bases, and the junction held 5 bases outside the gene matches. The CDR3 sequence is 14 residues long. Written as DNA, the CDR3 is TGTGCCAGCAGTGTGACAGGGGGGGGTTCACCCCTCCACTTT. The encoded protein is CASSVTGGGSPLHF.

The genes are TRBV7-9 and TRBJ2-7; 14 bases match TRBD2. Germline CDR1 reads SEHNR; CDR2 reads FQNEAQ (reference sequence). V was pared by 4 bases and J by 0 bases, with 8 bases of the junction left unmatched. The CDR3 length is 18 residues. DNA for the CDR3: TGTGCCAGCAGCTATACTGGACTAGCGGGGGGCCCCTCCTACGAGCAGTACTTC. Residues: CASSYTGLAGGPSYEQYF.

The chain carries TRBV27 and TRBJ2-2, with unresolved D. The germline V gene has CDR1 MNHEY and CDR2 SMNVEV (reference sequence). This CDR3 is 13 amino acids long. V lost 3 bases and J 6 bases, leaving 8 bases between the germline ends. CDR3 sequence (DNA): TGTGCCAGCAGTTTCGCCGGGCCCGGGGAGCTGTTTTTT. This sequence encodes CASSFAGPGELFF.

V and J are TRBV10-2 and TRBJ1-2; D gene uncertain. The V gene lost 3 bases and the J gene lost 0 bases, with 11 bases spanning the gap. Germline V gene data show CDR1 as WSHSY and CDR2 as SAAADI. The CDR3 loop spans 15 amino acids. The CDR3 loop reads CASSEMWGSNYGYTF. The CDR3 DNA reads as TGCGCCAGCAGTGAAATGTGGGGATCTAACTATGGCTACACCTTC.

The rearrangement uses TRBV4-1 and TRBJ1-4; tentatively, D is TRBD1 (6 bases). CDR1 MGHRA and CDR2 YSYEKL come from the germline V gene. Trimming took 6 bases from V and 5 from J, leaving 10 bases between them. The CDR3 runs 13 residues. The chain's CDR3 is CASSGTGNEKLFF. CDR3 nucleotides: TGCGCCAGCAGTGGAACAGGGAATGAAAAACTGTTTTTT.

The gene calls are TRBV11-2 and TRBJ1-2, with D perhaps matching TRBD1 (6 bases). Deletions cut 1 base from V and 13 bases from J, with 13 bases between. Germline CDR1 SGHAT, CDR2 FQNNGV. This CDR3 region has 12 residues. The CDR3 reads CASSLVGGSLTF. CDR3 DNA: TGTGCCAGCAGCTTAGTGGGGGGCTCTCTCACCTTC. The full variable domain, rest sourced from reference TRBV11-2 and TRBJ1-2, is EAGVAQSPRYKIIEKRQSVAFWCNPISGHATLYWYQQILGQGPKLLIQFQNNGVVDDSQLPKDRFSAERLKGVDSTLKIQPAKLEDSAVYLCASSLVGGSLTFGSGTRLTVV.

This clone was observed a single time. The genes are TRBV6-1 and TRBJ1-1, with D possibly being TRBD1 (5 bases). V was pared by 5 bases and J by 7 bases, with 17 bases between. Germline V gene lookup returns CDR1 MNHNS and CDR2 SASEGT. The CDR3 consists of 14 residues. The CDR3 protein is CASSFELTGFEAFF. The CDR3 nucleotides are TGTGCCAGCAGTTTCGAACTAACAGGATTTGAAGCTTTCTTT.

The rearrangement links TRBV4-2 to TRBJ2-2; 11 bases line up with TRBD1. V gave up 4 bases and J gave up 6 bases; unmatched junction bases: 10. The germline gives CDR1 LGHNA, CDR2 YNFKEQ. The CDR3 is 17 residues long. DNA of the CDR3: TGTGCCAGCAGCCGCCCGGGACAGGGGGAAGGGGCCGGGGAGCTGTTTTTT. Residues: CASSRPGQGEGAGELFF.

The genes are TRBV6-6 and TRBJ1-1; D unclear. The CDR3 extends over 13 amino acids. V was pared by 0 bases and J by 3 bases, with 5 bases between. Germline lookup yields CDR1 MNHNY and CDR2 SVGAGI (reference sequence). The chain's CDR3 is CASSYSADTEAFF. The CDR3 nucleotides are TGTGCCAGCAGTTACTCGGCGGACACTGAAGCTTTCTTT.

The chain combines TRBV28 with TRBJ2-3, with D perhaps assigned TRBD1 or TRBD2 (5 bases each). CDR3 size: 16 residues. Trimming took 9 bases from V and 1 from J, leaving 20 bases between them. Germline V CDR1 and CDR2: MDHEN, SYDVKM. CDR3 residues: CASNLRGPRRTDTQYF. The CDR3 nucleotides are TGTGCCAGTAATCTGAGGGGCCCCAGGCGCACAGATACGCAGTATTTT. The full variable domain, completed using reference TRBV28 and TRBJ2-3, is DVKVTQSSRYLVKRTGEKVFLECVQDMDHENMFWYRQDPGLGLRLIYFSYDVKMKEKGDIPEGYSVSREKKERFSLILESASTNQTSMYLCASNLRGPRRTDTQYFGPGTRLTVL.

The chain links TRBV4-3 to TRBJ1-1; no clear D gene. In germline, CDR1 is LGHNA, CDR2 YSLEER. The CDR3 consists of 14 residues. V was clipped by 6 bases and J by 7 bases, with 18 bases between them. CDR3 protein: CASRTTNELGEAFF. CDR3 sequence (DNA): TGCGCCAGCAGAACGACGAACGAGCTAGGTGAAGCTTTCTTT.

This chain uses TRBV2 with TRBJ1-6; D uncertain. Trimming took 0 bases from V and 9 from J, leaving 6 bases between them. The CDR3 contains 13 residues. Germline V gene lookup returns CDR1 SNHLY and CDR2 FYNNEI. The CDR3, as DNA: TGTGCCAGCAGTGAAGCGCCTCGTTCACCCCTCCACTTT. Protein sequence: CASSEAPRSPLHF.

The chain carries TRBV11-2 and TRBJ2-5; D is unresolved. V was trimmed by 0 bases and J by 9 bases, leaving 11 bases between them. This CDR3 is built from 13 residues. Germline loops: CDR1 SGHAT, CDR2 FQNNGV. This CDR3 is CASSLDPDPAQYF. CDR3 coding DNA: TGTGCCAGCAGCTTAGACCCGGACCCGGCCCAGTACTTC.

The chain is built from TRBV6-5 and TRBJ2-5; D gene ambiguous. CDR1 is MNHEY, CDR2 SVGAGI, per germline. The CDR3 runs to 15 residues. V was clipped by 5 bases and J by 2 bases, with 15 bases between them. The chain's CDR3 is CASSPADGPQETQYF. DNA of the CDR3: TGTGCCAGCAGTCCCGCCGATGGCCCTCAAGAGACCCAGTACTTC.